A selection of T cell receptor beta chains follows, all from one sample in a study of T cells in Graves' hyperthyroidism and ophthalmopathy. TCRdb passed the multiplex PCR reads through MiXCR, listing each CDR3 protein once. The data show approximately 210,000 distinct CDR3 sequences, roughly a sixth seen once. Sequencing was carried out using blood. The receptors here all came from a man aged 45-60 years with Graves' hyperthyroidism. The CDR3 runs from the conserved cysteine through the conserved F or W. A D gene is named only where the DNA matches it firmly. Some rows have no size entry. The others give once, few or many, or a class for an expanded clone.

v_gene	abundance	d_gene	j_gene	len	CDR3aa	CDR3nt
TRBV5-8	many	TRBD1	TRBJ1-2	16	CASSLVRGQGVDGYTF	TGTGCCAGCAGCTTGGTCCGGGGACAGGGGGTCGATGGCTACACCTTC
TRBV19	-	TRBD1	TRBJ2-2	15	CASSTGTGGAGELFF	TGTGCCAGTAGTACCGGGACAGGGGGAGCCGGGGAGCTGTTTTTT
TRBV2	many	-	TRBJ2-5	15	CASSAFLARGETQYF	TGTGCCAGCAGTGCCTTCCTAGCACGCGGGGAGACCCAGTACTTC
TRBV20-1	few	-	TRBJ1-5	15	CSAKFQPGFNQPQHF	TGCAGTGCCAAATTCCAGCCAGGGTTTAATCAGCCCCAGCATTTT
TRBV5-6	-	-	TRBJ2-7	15	CASSLGGSLSYEQYF	TGTGCCAGCAGCTTGGGGGGATCCCTCTCCTACGAGCAGTACTTC
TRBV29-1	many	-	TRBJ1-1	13	CSVDRGQMTEAFF	TGCAGCGTTGATCGGGGGCAAATGACTGAAGCTTTCTTT
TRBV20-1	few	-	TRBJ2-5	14	CSARVGLEQETQYF	TGCAGTGCTAGAGTGGGACTGGAGCAAGAGACCCAGTACTTC
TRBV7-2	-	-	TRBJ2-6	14	CASSVRSGADVLTF	TGTGCCAGCAGCGTGCGATCTGGGGCCGACGTCCTGACTTTC
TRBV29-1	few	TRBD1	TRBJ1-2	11	CSVGTGYGYTF	TGCAGCGTGGGGACAGGTTATGGCTACACCTTC
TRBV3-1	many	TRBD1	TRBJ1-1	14	CASSQVLDRAEAFF	TGTGCCAGCAGCCAAGTTCTTGACAGGGCTGAAGCTTTCTTT
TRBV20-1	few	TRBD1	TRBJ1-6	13	CSASQGGNSPLHF	TGCAGTGCTAGTCAGGGGGGTAATTCACCCCTCCACTTT